This TCR beta chain was observed in a study of CXCR3-negative and CXCR3-positive naive CD8 T cells. The study, taken as a whole, reports: CXCR3-positive naive cells carried more hydrophobic TRB CDR3s than CXCR3-negative naive cells did. Naive subsets were similarly diverse, while memory CD8+ repertoires were much less diverse.

Triplicate sorts of under 350,000 cells per CD8+ subset. A word on this clonotype: What it recognizes is unknown.

CDR3 length: 15 amino acids. CDR1 and CDR2 from the germline V gene are MGHRA and YSYEKL. The libraries of TRB cDNA were prepared using 5' RACE with UMI labels. TCRdb re-called the 5' RACE reads; one entry per CDR3 protein, DNA not given. Recorded here are roughly 130,000 distinct CDR3 sequences; the top ten clones represent 0.59%. Sequencing was done on a sample of naive CXCR3+ CD8+ T cells from blood. Subset described: CD45RO-CCR7+CD27+CD95- naive CD8+ T cells expressing CXCR3 (TNR3+). The TCR comes from a human donor in good health. Some clones in this sample may be carry-over from other donors' samples. V usage is TRBV4-1 and J usage is TRBJ1-4; TCRdb indicates TRBD1, and absent DNA this call remains unverified. CDR3 loop: CASSQGRGTNEKLFF.